Listed here are 24 T cell receptor beta chains from one sample, sequenced in a study of human T cells and chemical hapten exposure. TCRdb used MiXCR to reprocess the RACE reads, holding one entry per CDR3 protein. The data show approximately 75,000 distinct CDR3 sequences, around 8.8% seen once. Time point: patch test 2, 6 weeks after DPC sensitization. Treatment: therapeutic diphenylcyclopropenone sensitization with weekly scalp DPC. The sample was whole blood, taken in connection with sensitization to the hapten diphenylcyclopropenone (DPC). The origin of the receptors is a woman aged 50 to 65 with alopecia areata. Some clones in this sample may be carry-over from other donors' samples.

CDR3 amino acids: CASSLFSGSGVRNEQFF. The CDR3 DNA reads TGTGCCAGCAGTTTATTCTCGGGTAGCGGGGTTAGGAATGAGCAGTTCTTC. The J gene is TRBJ2-1, the V gene TRBV12-3 or TRBV12-4, with 8 bases fitting TRBD2. This CDR3 spans 17 amino acids. Trimming took 2 bases from V and 7 from J; bases not matched to a gene: 13.

This clonotype was found a few times. V is TRBV20-1 and J is TRBJ2-1, with D tentatively TRBD2 (5 bases). CDR1 and CDR2 from the germline V gene are DFQATT and SNEGSKA (reference sequence). The CDR3 totals 14 residues. Trimming removed 8 bases at V and 7 bases at J, with 21 bases between. CDR3 protein: CSYGRPGRLNEQFF. Written as DNA, the CDR3 is TGCAGTTATGGGAGACCGGGAAGGTTGAATGAGCAGTTCTTC.

This clonotype was seen repeatedly, ten times or more. The chain uses TRBV5-1 and TRBJ1-1, with a possible D match to TRBD1 (5 bases). Per the germline V gene, CDR1 is SGHRS and CDR2 is YFSETQ. The V end lost 5 bases, the J end lost 1 base, and 9 bases lay between the germline ends. The CDR3 is 13 residues long. The CDR3 sequence: CASRWGENTEAFF. CDR3 bases: TGCGCCAGCAGATGGGGGGAGAACACTGAAGCTTTCTTT.

The chain recombines TRBV7-9 with TRBJ1-1; TRBD1 matches 7 bases. The V and J ends lost 3 bases and 5 bases, in that order; junction bases with no gene match: 6. Germline CDR1 reads SEHNR; CDR2 reads FQNEAQ (reference sequence). The CDR3 totals 14 residues. CDR3 region: CASSFETGRTEAFF. The DNA for the CDR3 is TGTGCCAGCAGCTTTGAGACAGGGAGGACTGAAGCTTTCTTT.

This clonotype appeared a few times. V is TRBV24-1 and J is TRBJ2-3; 7 nucleotides align to TRBD1. CDR1 is KGHDR, CDR2 SFDVKD, per germline. The CDR3 covers 14 residues. With V trimmed by 5 bases and J by 1 base, 2 bases remained unmatched. The CDR3 spells CATSGGQGTDTQYF. The CDR3 DNA reads TGTGCCACCAGTGGAGGACAGGGCACAGATACGCAGTATTTT.

This clonotype showed up many times. This chain links TRBV10-1 with TRBJ1-1; TRBD1 is a possible D gene (5 bases). The CDR3 consists of 12 residues. The germline V gene has CDR1 WNHNN and CDR2 SYGVQD (reference sequence). Trimming cost V 2 bases and J 8 bases, with 9 bases left between them. In DNA form, the CDR3 reads TGCGCCAGCAGTGAGGGACAAGGGGAAGCTTTCTTT. Its translation: CASSEGQGEAFF.

In its sample, this clonotype was seen a few times. CDR3 bases: TGTGCCAGCAGCGAGGGGGGCGGACCCTATGGCTACACCTTC. This translates into CASSEGGGPYGYTF. The chain carries TRBV27 and TRBJ1-2, with D possibly being TRBD1 (6 bases). V was cut by 6 bases and J by 4 bases, with 15 bases left in between. Per germline, CDR1 MNHEY and CDR2 SMNVEV (reference sequence). This CDR3 spans 14 amino acids.

This clonotype has just a few counts. V is TRBV6-2 or TRBV6-3 and J is TRBJ2-5, with 7 bases fitting TRBD2. Trimming at V came to 4 bases and at J to 5 bases, leaving 19 bases not matched to a gene. Germline CDR1 is MNHEY and CDR2 is SVGEGT. CDR3 length equals 18 residues. Here the CDR3 reads CASSSGFSGPNRGETQYF. The CDR3 nucleotides are TGTGCCAGCAGTTCAGGATTTAGCGGGCCTAACCGGGGTGAGACCCAGTACTTC.

This clonotype was seen many times. The rearrangement links TRBV7-2 to TRBJ1-5; weak D call: TRBD1 (6 bases). From germline, CDR1 is SGHTA and CDR2 FQGNSA. The V end lost 5 bases, the J end lost 3 bases, and 14 bases lay between the germline ends. The CDR3 spans 15 residues. DNA for the CDR3: TGTGCCAGCAGCCGAACCAGGGGTAACAATCAGCCCCAGCATTTT. Its protein product is CASSRTRGNNQPQHF.

This clonotype was detected ten times or more. The chain combines TRBV6-2 or TRBV6-3 with TRBJ1-1, with 9 bases that match TRBD1. The trim removed 5 bases at V and 1 base at J, leaving 8 bases unmatched. CDR3 length: 16 residues. Per germline, CDR1 MNHEY and CDR2 SVGEGT. The CDR3 loop reads CASSPGTGKGNTEAFF. CDR3 coding DNA: TGTGCCAGCAGTCCCGGGACAGGGAAGGGGAACACTGAAGCTTTCTTT.

Only a few counts were recorded for this clonotype. The rearrangement joins TRBV13 to TRBJ2-3, with no clear D. This CDR3 comprises 13 residues. Per the germline V gene, CDR1 is PRHDT and CDR2 is FYEKMQ (reference sequence). The V gene lost 2 bases and the J gene lost 2 bases, with 5 bases spanning the gap. CDR3 region: CASSLKYTDTQYF. DNA for the CDR3: TGTGCCAGCAGCTTAAAATACACAGATACGCAGTATTTT.

This clonotype was picked up many times. The genes are TRBV6-5 and TRBJ2-3, with D perhaps matching TRBD1 or TRBD2 (5 bases each). This CDR3 is 15 amino acids long. Trimming removed 6 bases from V and 4 bases from J, with 17 bases in between. Germline-derived CDR1 and CDR2 are MNHEY and SVGAGI. CDR3 amino acids: CASSRTRGMPDTQYF. The DNA of the CDR3 is TGTGCCAGCAGCCGAACCCGGGGCATGCCAGATACGCAGTATTTT.

The chain couples TRBV6-2 or TRBV6-3 to TRBJ2-5; the D gene is possibly TRBD2 (5 bases). From germline, CDR1 is MNHEY and CDR2 SVGEGT. Trimming removed 5 bases at V and 5 bases at J, with 9 bases between. This CDR3 is 12 amino acids long. CDR3 sequence: CASSPAEETQYF. The CDR3 region has the DNA TGTGCCAGCAGTCCAGCGGAGGAGACCCAGTACTTC.

CDR3 in amino acids: CASSLRPEEAFF. CDR3 sequence (DNA): TGTGCCAGCAGTTTACGCCCCGAAGAAGCTTTCTTT. The rearrangement joins TRBV12-3 or TRBV12-4 to TRBJ1-1; D gene unclear. Trimming removed 2 bases from V and 8 bases from J, with 9 bases in between. This CDR3 is built from 12 residues.

This chain links TRBV28 with TRBJ2-3, with D possibly matching TRBD1 (6 bases). Germline V CDR1 and CDR2: MDHEN, SYDVKM. This CDR3 is built from 15 residues. V was trimmed by 6 bases and J by 2 bases, leaving 15 bases between them. CDR3 protein: CASSATGILTDTQYF. The CDR3 nucleotides are TGTGCCAGCAGCGCGACAGGCATCCTCACAGATACGCAGTATTTT.

This clonotype occurred many times. The chain links TRBV5-5 to TRBJ1-5, with 11 bases identical to TRBD1. In germline, CDR1 is SGHKS, CDR2 YYEKEE (reference sequence). V shed 1 base, J shed 4 bases, and the junction held 4 bases outside the gene matches. This CDR3 is built from 16 residues. The CDR3 DNA reads TGTGCCAGCAGCTTGTGGGGGACAGGGGGAAATCAGCCCCAGCATTTT. This gives the protein CASSLWGTGGNQPQHF. Full variable domain (rest looked up from reference TRBV5-5 and TRBJ1-5): DAGVTQSPTHLIKTRGQQVTLRCSPISGHKSVSWYQQVLGQGPQFIFQYYEKEERGRGNFPDRFSARQFPNYSSELNVNALLLGDSALYLCASSLWGTGGNQPQHFGDGTRLSIL.

This clonotype has more than one count but fewer than ten. V usage is TRBV29-1 and J usage is TRBJ2-7; 11 positions agree with TRBD2. Looked up from germline, CDR1 is SQVTM and CDR2 is ANQGSEA. This CDR3 region has 14 residues. Trimming at V came to 7 bases and at J to 3 bases, leaving 8 bases not matched to a gene. As DNA, the CDR3 is TGCAGCGCTGGACTAGCGGGTACGTTCTACGAGCAGTACTTC. Translated: CSAGLAGTFYEQYF.

The sample holds a few counts of this clonotype. The V call is TRBV19, the J call TRBJ2-3, with D perhaps matching TRBD1 (5 bases). Germline V gene data show CDR1 as LNHDA and CDR2 as SQIVND (reference sequence). CDR3 length: 17 residues. V gave up 0 bases and J gave up 0 bases, with 13 bases separating them. CDR3 protein: CASSIEGRRPSTDTQYF. CDR3 nucleotides: TGTGCCAGTAGTATAGAGGGGCGAAGACCTAGCACAGATACGCAGTATTTT.

This clonotype was seen a handful of times. The genes are TRBV20-1 and TRBJ1-6, with D perhaps matching TRBD1 (5 bases). V gave up 0 bases and J gave up 8 bases, with 8 bases separating them. The CDR3 is 13 residues long. Germline V gene sequence: CDR1 DFQATT, CDR2 SNEGSKA (reference sequence). CDR3 nucleotide sequence: TGCAGTGCTAGAGAGCAGGGCGATTCACCCCTCCACTTT. This translates into CSAREQGDSPLHF.

This clonotype has ten or more counts. The V call is TRBV6-6, the J call TRBJ1-4, with 9 bases aligning to TRBD1. The CDR3 contains 15 residues. V lost 2 bases, J lost 14 bases, and 12 bases stayed unmatched. Germline lookup yields CDR1 MNHNY and CDR2 SVGAGI (reference sequence). In DNA, the CDR3 is TGTGCCAGCAGTTACCCCGGGACAGGGTCTTCTTCCCTGTTTTTT. Translation: CASSYPGTGSSSLFF.

This clonotype was detected a few times. The gene calls are TRBV6-5 and TRBJ2-2; D not resolved. The germline V gene has CDR1 MNHEY and CDR2 SVGAGI. V was shortened by 2 bases and J by 6 bases, with 16 bases between the two germline ends. The CDR3 contains 16 residues. The CDR3 nucleotides are TGTGCCAGCAGTTACCCGACCCGAATGAGCCCCGGGGAGCTGTTTTTT. Its protein is CASSYPTRMSPGELFF.

This clonotype was recorded many times. This sequence joins TRBV28 and TRBJ1-2, with D perhaps matching TRBD1 (5 bases). Trimming stripped 6 bases from V and 5 bases from J, with 10 bases between. The CDR3 is made up of 12 amino acids. CDR1 is MDHEN, CDR2 SYDVKM, per germline. The CDR3 nucleotides are TGTGCCAGCAGGGGGGAAGTATATGGCTACACCTTC. This translates into CASRGEVYGYTF.

The chain uses TRBV21-1 and TRBJ1-1; TRBD1 reflects the table's D call only, with no check against the DNA. TRBV21-1 is deemed a pseudogene. This CDR3 comprises 13 residues. CDR3: CASSKDPPLAAFF. CDR3 coding DNA: TGTGCCAGCAGCAAAGATCCCCCCCTAGCAGCTTTCTTT.

The sample holds a few counts of this clonotype. The chain has TRBV15 and TRBJ2-6; maybe TRBD1 (5 bases). Per the germline V gene, CDR1 is LNHNV and CDR2 is YYDKDF (reference sequence). The CDR3 totals 18 residues. Deletions cut 3 bases from V and 0 bases from J, with 15 bases between. The CDR3: CATSRSGQSRSGANVLTF. CDR3 coding DNA: TGTGCCACCAGCAGGTCAGGGCAGTCCCGCTCTGGGGCCAACGTCCTGACTTTC. Full variable domain (remainder filled in from reference TRBV15 and TRBJ2-6): DAMVIQNPRYQVTQFGKPVTLSCSQTLNHNVMYWYQQKSSQAPKLLFHYYDKDFNNEADTPDNFQSRRPNTSFCFLDIRSPGLGDTAMYLCATSRSGQSRSGANVLTFGAGSRLTVL.